This TCR beta chain was captured by sequencing in a study of T cell responses to AZD1222 COVID-19 vaccine. For the study at large: Second-dose recipients at about 4 or about 12 weeks were treated as one pooled group.

As concerns this clone: What it recognizes is unknown.

Points from the study as a whole: Samples come after the peak T cell response, not at day 14. Variant regions that are unmutated are reportedly the target of nearly half of spike-specific TCRs. Females outnumbered males among donors, who were mostly white British; clonal diversity was possibly underestimated.

Sequencing used immunoSEQ multiplex PCR; TCRdb keeps in-frame clones, though not all of them. Of fewer than 150,000 clones in the sample, around 92% were seen once. V dropped 0 bases and J dropped 2 bases, with 1 base sitting between them. CDR1 is LGHNT, CDR2 FRNRAP, per germline. This CDR3 is 13 amino acids long. The V and J genes are TRBV12-5 and TRBJ2-2; D not resolved. The sequence derives from an adult in good health. Sequencing used peripheral blood, obtained on day 0 of AZD1222 vaccination. Here the CDR3 reads CASGLVNTGELFF. CDR3 DNA: TGTGCTAGTGGTTTGGTTAACACCGGGGAGCTGTTTTTT.